The 17 T cell receptor beta chains given below trace back to one sample, sequenced in a study of OX40 agonist ivuxolimab in advanced cancers. Measured with immunoSEQ multiplex PCR; TCRdb has only the in-frame clones, and not every one. This table holds over 60,000 clones, 85% found once. The input for sequencing was CD4+ or CD8+ T cells sorted from blood, taken in a trial of the OX40 agonist ivuxolimab. The source is an adult with an advanced solid tumor such as melanoma, head and neck, liver or kidney cancer.

This clone was found a few times. V and J are TRBV7-2 and TRBJ1-2; 12 bases are shared with TRBD1. The CDR3 has 14 residues. CDR1 SGHTA and CDR2 FQGNSA come from the germline V gene. V trimming: 5 bases; J trimming: 8 bases; junction bases outside the gene matches: 6. The CDR3 DNA is TGTGCCAGCAGCGCGGGACAGGGGGCGAAAGGCTACACCTTC. As protein: CASSAGQGAKGYTF.

This clone was seen only a few times. The chain carries TRBV7-6 and TRBJ2-7, with D tentatively TRBD1 (5 bases). Germline lookup yields CDR1 SGHVS and CDR2 FNYEAQ. This CDR3 has 13 amino acids. The V end lost 1 base, the J end lost 6 bases, and 10 bases lay between the germline ends. In DNA form, the CDR3 reads TGTGCCAGCAGCTTAGATGCAGGGATCGAGCAGTACTTC. Translating it yields CASSLDAGIEQYF.

The J gene is TRBJ1-1, the V gene TRBV30; 9 positions agree with TRBD1. Trimming took 7 bases from V and 2 from J; bases not matched to a gene: 5. The CDR3 runs 13 residues. Germline V lookup: CDR1 GTSNPN, CDR2 SVGIG (reference sequence). The CDR3 DNA is TGTGCCTATACAGGGGGCTTAAACACTGAAGCTTTCTTT. Translating gives CAYTGGLNTEAFF.

The rearrangement links TRBV19 to TRBJ2-3; 8 bases agree with TRBD1. The CDR3 is 14 residues long. In germline, CDR1 is LNHDA, CDR2 SQIVND (reference sequence). V shed 7 bases and J 0 bases; nucleotides not matched to a gene: 3. The CDR3 region has the DNA TGTGCCAGTACAGGGGGCCCTAGCACAGATACGCAGTATTTT. It encodes CASTGGPSTDTQYF.

V gene TRBV21-1 combines with J gene TRBJ1-5. TRBV21-1 is a pseudogene locus. This CDR3 region has 13 residues. The CDR3 nucleotides are TGTGCCAGCAGCAAAAGGTCGGCTCAGCCCCAGCATTTT. This encodes CASSKRSAQPQHF.

This chain uses TRBV7-9 with TRBJ2-7; 10 nucleotides match TRBD1. Germline V lookup: CDR1 SEHNR, CDR2 FQNEAQ (reference sequence). This CDR3 is built from 14 residues. Germline trimming cut 5 bases from V and 5 bases from J; bases unmatched to any gene: 6. CDR3 residues: CASSPTTGGNEQYF. Written as DNA, the CDR3 is TGTGCCAGCAGCCCAACGACAGGGGGCAACGAGCAGTACTTC.

The V call is TRBV19, the J call TRBJ1-2; D gene uncertain. The germline V gene has CDR1 LNHDA and CDR2 SQIVND (reference sequence). Trimming took off 3 bases at V and 5 bases at J, with 16 bases between the two ends. This CDR3 has 15 residues. The CDR3 nucleotides are TGTGCCAGTAGTATGCTCCGGGATGGTCGGTATGGCTACACCTTC. Translation gives CASSMLRDGRYGYTF.

The chain employs TRBV19 and TRBJ1-2, with a possible D match to TRBD1 (6 bases). From germline, CDR1 is LNHDA and CDR2 SQIVND (reference sequence). The CDR3 is 13 amino acids. V lost 5 bases to trimming and J lost 8 bases, with 15 bases between them. CDR3 coding DNA: TGTGCCAGTAGTCGACAGGTCTCCGGCGGCTACACCTTC. It codes for CASSRQVSGGYTF.

V gene TRBV5-4 combines with J gene TRBJ1-1; TRBD1 aligns across 7 bases. The germline CDR1 and CDR2 sequences are SGHNT and YYREEE (reference sequence). The CDR3 runs 15 residues. Germline trimming cut 2 bases from V and 7 bases from J; bases unmatched to any gene: 11. The CDR3 region is CASSLPRDSLSEAFF. The CDR3 nucleotides read TGTGCCAGCAGCTTACCACGGGACAGCCTTAGTGAAGCTTTCTTT. Drawing the rest from reference TRBV5-4 and TRBJ1-1, the complete variable domain is ETGVTQSPTHLIKTRGQQVTLRCSSQSGHNTVSWYQQALGQGPQFIFQYYREEENGRGNFPPRFSGLQFPNYSSELNVNALELDDSALYLCASSLPRDSLSEAFFGQGTRLTVV.

V usage is TRBV5-1 and J usage is TRBJ2-7; the match to TRBD2 covers 9 bases. The CDR3 consists of 15 residues. The germline V gene has CDR1 SGHRS and CDR2 YFSETQ. The V and J ends lost 0 bases and 4 bases, in that order; junction bases with no gene match: 5. The CDR3 coding sequence is TGCGCCAGCAGCTTGGCCCCTAGCGGGGCATACGAGCAGTACTTC. Translation gives CASSLAPSGAYEQYF.

V usage is TRBV27 and J usage is TRBJ2-3; weak D call: TRBD2 (6 bases). In germline, CDR1 is MNHEY, CDR2 SMNVEV (reference sequence). With 7 bases removed from V and 6 bases from J, the gap between germline ends came to 20 bases. The CDR3 spans 15 residues. Here the CDR3 DNA reads TGTGCCAGCAAATCAAGGGGTAGCGGTGGGGATACGCAGTATTTT. Residues: CASKSRGSGGDTQYF.

The V call is TRBV9, the J call TRBJ2-5; D uncertain. Germline CDR1 and CDR2: SGDLS and YYNGEE. There are 14 residues in the CDR3. Trimming stripped 2 bases from V and 2 bases from J, with 10 bases between. The CDR3 protein is CASSVSPVQETQYF. The CDR3 nucleotides are TGTGCCAGCAGCGTCTCTCCGGTACAAGAGACCCAGTACTTC.

The rearrangement links TRBV11-2 to TRBJ2-7; possible D gene TRBD2, 7 bases. This CDR3 is built from 14 residues. The germline V gene has CDR1 SGHAT and CDR2 FQNNGV. V was trimmed by 1 base and J by 3 bases, leaving 10 bases between them. The CDR3 sequence is CASSLGGGGYEQYF. The CDR3 DNA follows: TGTGCCAGCAGCTTAGGAGGGGGGGGCTACGAGCAGTACTTC.

The chain links TRBV18 to TRBJ2-4, with a weak D call TRBD1 (7 bases). V shed 3 bases and J shed 0 bases, with 24 bases lying between them. This CDR3 region has 20 residues. Germline lookup yields CDR1 KGHSH and CDR2 LQKENI. The CDR3 DNA reads as TGTGCCAGCTCACCGGAAGCAGGGGGGCTTACTACGGTAGCCAAAAACATTCAGTACTTC. It yields the protein CASSPEAGGLTTVAKNIQYF.

This sequence joins TRBV19 and TRBJ1-5; maybe TRBD1 (5 bases). CDR1 and CDR2 (germline): LNHDA, SQIVND (reference sequence). V lost 5 bases and J 1 base, leaving 6 bases between the germline ends. The CDR3 has 13 residues. CDR3 bases: TGTGCCAGTAGTGGGGGGAGCAATCAGCCCCAGCATTTT. It encodes CASSGGSNQPQHF.

The rearrangement uses TRBV18 and TRBJ1-1, with D uncertain. The V gene's germline CDR1 is KGHSH and CDR2 LQKENI. The ends were cut back, 0 bases at V and 2 bases at J, with 13 bases in the middle. The CDR3 covers 16 residues. CDR3 DNA sequence: TGTGCCAGCTCACCACCGGCTGGGCAGATTAACACTGAAGCTTTCTTT. Translated, it gives CASSPPAGQINTEAFF.

This clone showed up just once. This chain's CDR3 is CASRRQTIYEQYF. CDR3 DNA: TGTGCCAGCAGGAGGCAGACCATCTACGAGCAGTACTTC. The chain is built from TRBV27 and TRBJ2-7; D unresolved. V lost 6 bases and J lost 3, with 12 bases in between. This CDR3 has 13 residues. CDR1 MNHEY and CDR2 SMNVEV come from the germline V gene (reference sequence).